This is a list of T cell receptor beta chains from one sample in a study of shared clonotypes between healthy human individuals. TCRdb's copy holds only in-frame clones and misses some; the assay was immunoSEQ multiplex PCR. The table lists about 980,000 clones, approximately 80% of them singletons. Sequenced material: memory CD4+ T cells sorted from blood. The source of these receptors is a man between 18 and 29 years old in good health. The CDR3 runs from the conserved cysteine through the conserved F or W. D genes are given only for firm matches. Expanded clones are given a class, and other clones once, few, many or no size at all.

NA,TRBJ1-6,TRBV6-1,NA,TGTGCCAGCAGTGACCTTCTTCGCCTCCACTTT,CASSDLLRLHF
NA,TRBJ2-7,TRBV6-6,NA,TGTGCCAGCATGCGGATCATTGATCTACCCCCCTACGAGCAGTACTTC,CASMRIIDLPPYEQYF
TRBD2,TRBJ2-3,TRBV27,NA,TGTGCCAGCAGTTTAAACCCACCGGCTAGCGGGGGGATTCATACGCAGTATTTT,CASSLNPPASGGIHTQYF
NA,TRBJ2-7,TRBV6-5,NA,TGTGCCAGCAGTTACTCCGGGATCTCCTACGAGCAGTACTTC,CASSYSGISYEQYF
TRBD2,TRBJ2-7,TRBV5-6,NA,TGTGCCAGCAGCTGGGGACTAGCGGGTGCCCCCTACGAGCAGTACTTC,CASSWGLAGAPYEQYF
NA,TRBJ1-4,TRBV11-2,few,TGTGCCAGCAGCTTTGATGAAAAACTGTTTTTT,CASSFDEKLFF
NA,TRBJ2-5,TRBV7-9,NA,TGTGCCAGCAGAGCGGCCGGGGAGACCCAGTACTTC,CASRAAGETQYF
NA,TRBJ2-7,TRBV7-8,NA,TGTGCCAGCAGCTTAAGGACGGCGGGCTCCTACGAGCAGTACTTC,CASSLRTAGSYEQYF
NA,TRBJ2-5,TRBV11-2,NA,TGTGCCAGCAGCTTAGGAAACCAAGAGACCCAGTACTTC,CASSLGNQETQYF
NA,TRBJ2-7,TRBV11-2,NA,TGTGCCAGCAGCGCTGGACTGGGGTACGAGCAGTACTTC,CASSAGLGYEQYF
NA,TRBJ1-2,TRBV18,NA,TGTGCCAGCTCACCCCCGGTCCCTAACTATGGCTACACCTTC,CASSPPVPNYGYTF
TRBD1,TRBJ2-5,TRBV29-1,NA,TGCAGCGTTGAAAAAGGGACAGGGGGCATCGAGACCCAGTACTTC,CSVEKGTGGIETQYF
TRBD1,TRBJ2-2,TRBV2,NA,TGTGCCAGCGCCGTGGGACAGGTGAACACCGGGGAGCTGTTTTTT,CASAVGQVNTGELFF
NA,TRBJ1-4,TRBV29-1,once,TGCAGCGTCGGACAGCGGGAAAAACTGTTTTTT,CSVGQREKLFF
TRBD1,TRBJ2-2,TRBV7-6,NA,TGTGCCAGCAGCGTACGGACAGGGGCAGGGGAGCTGTTTTTT,CASSVRTGAGELFF
NA,TRBJ1-1,TRBV9,NA,TGTGCCAGCAGCCCAGAGGGAGGGGGACGGACTGAAGCTTTCTTT,CASSPEGGGRTEAFF
TRBD1,TRBJ1-6,TRBV7-8,NA,TGTGCCAGCAGCTTAGAAGACAGGGGATCTGATTCACCCCTCCACTTT,CASSLEDRGSDSPLHF
TRBD1,TRBJ2-3,TRBV4-1,few,TGCGCCAGCAGCCAAGATCCGGGACAGAACATGATAACGCAGTATTTT,CASSQDPGQNMITQYF